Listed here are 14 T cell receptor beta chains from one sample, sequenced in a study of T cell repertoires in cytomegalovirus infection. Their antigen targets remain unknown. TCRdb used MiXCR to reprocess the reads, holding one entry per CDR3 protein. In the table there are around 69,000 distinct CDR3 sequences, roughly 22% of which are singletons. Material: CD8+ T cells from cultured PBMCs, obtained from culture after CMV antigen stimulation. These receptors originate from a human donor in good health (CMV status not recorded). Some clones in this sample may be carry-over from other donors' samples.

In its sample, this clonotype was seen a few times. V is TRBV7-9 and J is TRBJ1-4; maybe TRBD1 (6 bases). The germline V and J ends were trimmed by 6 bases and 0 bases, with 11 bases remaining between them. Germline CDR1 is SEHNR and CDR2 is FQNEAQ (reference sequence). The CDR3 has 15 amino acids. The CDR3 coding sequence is TGTGCCAGCAGGGGACAAAGAGCAACTAATGAAAAACTGTTTTTT. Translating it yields CASRGQRATNEKLFF.

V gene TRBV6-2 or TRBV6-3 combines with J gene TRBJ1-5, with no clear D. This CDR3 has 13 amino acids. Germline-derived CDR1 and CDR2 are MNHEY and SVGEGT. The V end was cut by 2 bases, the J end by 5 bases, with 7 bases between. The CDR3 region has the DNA TGTGCCAGCAGTTACGGTGGATATCAGCCCCAGCATTTT. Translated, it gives CASSYGGYQPQHF.

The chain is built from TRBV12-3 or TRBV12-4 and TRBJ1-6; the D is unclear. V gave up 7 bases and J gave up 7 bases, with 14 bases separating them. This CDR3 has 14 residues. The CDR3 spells CASKMGLGNSPLHF. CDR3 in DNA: TGTGCCAGCAAAATGGGCCTCGGGAATTCACCCCTCCACTTT.

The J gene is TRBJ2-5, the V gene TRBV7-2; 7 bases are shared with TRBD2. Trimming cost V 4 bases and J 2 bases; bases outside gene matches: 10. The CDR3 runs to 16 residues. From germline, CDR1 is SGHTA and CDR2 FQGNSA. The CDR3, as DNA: TGTGCCAGCAGCTCCAGGCGAGCGGGGCCTCAAGAGACCCAGTACTTC. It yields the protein CASSSRRAGPQETQYF.

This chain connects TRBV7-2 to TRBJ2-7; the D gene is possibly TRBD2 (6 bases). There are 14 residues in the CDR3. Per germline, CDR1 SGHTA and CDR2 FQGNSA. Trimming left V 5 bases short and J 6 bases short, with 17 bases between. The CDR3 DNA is TGTGCCAGCAGCCAAGGGGACTTGGCGCTCGAGCAGTACTTC. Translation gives CASSQGDLALEQYF.

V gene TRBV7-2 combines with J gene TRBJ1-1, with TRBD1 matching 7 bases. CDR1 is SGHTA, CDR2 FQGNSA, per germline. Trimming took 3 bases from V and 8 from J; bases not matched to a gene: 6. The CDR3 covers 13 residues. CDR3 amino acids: CASSFGTDEEAFF. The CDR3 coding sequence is TGTGCCAGCAGCTTTGGGACAGACGAAGAAGCTTTCTTT.

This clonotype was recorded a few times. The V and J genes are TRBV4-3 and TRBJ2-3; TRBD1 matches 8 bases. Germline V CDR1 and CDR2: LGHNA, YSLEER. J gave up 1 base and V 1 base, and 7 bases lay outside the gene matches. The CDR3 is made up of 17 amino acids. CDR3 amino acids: CASSQGLGGQGTDTQYF. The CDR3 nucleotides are TGCGCCAGCAGCCAAGGATTGGGGGGACAGGGCACAGATACGCAGTATTTT.

The CDR3 DNA reads TGTGCCAGCAGCCCCAGGGGAGGTTTTGGAGATACGCAGTATTTT. Its protein is CASSPRGGFGDTQYF. The chain uses TRBV27 and TRBJ2-3, with D perhaps given as TRBD1 or TRBD2 (6 bases each). Germline-derived CDR1 and CDR2 are MNHEY and SMNVEV (reference sequence). The CDR3 has 15 residues. The V and J ends lost 6 bases and 5 bases respectively, with 18 bases between them.

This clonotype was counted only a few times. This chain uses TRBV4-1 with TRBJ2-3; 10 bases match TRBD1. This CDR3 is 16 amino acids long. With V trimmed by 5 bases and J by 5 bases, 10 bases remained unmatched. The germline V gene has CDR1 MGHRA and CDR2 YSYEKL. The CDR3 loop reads CASSLPGTGVGDTQYF. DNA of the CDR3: TGCGCCAGCAGCTTGCCCGGGACAGGGGTGGGAGATACGCAGTATTTT.

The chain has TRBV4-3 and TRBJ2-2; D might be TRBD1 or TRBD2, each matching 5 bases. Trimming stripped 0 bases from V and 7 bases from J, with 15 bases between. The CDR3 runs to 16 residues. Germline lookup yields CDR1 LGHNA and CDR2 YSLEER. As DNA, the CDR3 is TGCGCCAGCAGCCAAGATTCTTACCCGAGGGGCGGGGAGCTGTTTTTT. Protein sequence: CASSQDSYPRGGELFF.

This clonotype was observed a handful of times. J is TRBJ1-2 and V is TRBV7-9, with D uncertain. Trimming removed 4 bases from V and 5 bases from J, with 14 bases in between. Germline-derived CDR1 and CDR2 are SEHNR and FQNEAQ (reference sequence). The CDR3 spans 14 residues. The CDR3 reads CASSSPPDSYGYTF. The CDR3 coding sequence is TGTGCCAGCAGCTCTCCTCCGGACTCATATGGCTACACCTTC. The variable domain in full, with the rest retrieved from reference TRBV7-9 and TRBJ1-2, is DTGVSQNPRHKITKRGQNVTFRCDPISEHNRLYWYRQTLGQGPEFLTYFQNEAQLEKSRLLSDRFSAERPKGSFSTLEIQRTEQGDSAMYLCASSSPPDSYGYTFGSGTRLTVV.

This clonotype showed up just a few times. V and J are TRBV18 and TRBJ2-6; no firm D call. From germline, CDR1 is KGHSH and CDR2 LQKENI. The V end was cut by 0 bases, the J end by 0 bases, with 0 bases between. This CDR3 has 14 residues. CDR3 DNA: TGTGCCAGCTCACCACCCTCTGGGGCCAACGTCCTGACTTTC. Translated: CASSPPSGANVLTF.

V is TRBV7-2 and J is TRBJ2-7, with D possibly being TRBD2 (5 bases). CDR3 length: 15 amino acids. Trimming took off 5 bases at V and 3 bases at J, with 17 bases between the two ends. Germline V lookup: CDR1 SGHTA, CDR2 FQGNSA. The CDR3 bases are TGTGCCAGCAGCCTGGGCCCCGACTACTACTACGAGCAGTACTTC. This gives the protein CASSLGPDYYYEQYF.

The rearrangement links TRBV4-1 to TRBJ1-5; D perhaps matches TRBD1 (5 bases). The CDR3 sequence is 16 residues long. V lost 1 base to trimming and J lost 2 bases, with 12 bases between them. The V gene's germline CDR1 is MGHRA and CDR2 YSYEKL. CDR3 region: CASSQVKGGGNQPQHF. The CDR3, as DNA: TGCGCCAGCAGCCAAGTGAAAGGAGGGGGCAATCAGCCCCAGCATTTT.